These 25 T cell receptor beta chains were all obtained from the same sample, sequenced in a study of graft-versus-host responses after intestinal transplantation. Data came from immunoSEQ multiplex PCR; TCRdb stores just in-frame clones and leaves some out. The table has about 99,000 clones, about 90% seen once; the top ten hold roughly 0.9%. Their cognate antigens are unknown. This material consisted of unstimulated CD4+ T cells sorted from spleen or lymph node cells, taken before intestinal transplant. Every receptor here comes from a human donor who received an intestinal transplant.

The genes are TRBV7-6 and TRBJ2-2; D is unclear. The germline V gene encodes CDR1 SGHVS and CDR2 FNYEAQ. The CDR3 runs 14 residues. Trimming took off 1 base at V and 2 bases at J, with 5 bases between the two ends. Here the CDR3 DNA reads TGTGCCAGCAGCTTAGTGAGTAACACCGGGGAGCTGTTTTTT. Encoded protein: CASSLVSNTGELFF.

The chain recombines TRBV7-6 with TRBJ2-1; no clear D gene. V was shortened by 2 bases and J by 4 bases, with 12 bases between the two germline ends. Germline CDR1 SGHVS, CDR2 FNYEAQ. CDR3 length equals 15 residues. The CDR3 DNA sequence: TGTGCCAGCAGCTTACGAGTCGTACATTACAATGAGCAGTTCTTC. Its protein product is CASSLRVVHYNEQFF.

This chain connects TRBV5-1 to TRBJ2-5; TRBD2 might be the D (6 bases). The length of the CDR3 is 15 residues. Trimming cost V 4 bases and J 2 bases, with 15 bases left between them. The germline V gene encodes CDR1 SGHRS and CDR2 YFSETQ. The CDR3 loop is CASSPQAGRQETQYF. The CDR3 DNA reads TGCGCCAGCAGCCCCCAGGCAGGGAGGCAAGAGACCCAGTACTTC. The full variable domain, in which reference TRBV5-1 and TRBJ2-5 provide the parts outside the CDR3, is KAGVTQTPRYLIKTRGQQVTLSCSPISGHRSVSWYQQTPGQGLQFLFEYFSETQRNKGNFPGRFSGRQFSNSRSEMNVSTLELGDSALYLCASSPQAGRQETQYFGPGTRLLVL.

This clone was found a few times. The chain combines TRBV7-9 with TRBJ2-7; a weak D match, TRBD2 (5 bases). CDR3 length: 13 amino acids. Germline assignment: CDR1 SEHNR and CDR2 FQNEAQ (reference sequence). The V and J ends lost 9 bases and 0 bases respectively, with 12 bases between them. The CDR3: CASSPGDSYEQYF. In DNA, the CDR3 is TGTGCCAGTTCCCCCGGGGACTCCTACGAGCAGTACTTC.

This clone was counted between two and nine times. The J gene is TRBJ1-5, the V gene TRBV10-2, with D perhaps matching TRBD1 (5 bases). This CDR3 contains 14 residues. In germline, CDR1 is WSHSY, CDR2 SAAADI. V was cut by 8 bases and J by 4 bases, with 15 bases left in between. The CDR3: CASGGDYPNQPQHF. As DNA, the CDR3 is TGCGCCAGCGGGGGGGACTACCCAAATCAGCCCCAGCATTTT.

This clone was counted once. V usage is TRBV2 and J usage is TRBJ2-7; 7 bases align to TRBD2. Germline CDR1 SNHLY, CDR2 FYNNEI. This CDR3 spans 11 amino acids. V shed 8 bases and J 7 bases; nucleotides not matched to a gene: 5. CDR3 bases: TGTGCCAGCCTTTCGGGAGGTGAGCAGTACTTC. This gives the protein CASLSGGEQYF.

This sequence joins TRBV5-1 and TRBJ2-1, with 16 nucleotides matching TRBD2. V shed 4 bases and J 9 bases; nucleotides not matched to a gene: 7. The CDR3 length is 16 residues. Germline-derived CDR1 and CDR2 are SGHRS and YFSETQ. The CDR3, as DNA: TGCGCCAGCAGCGAGGGACTAGCGGGAGGGCCTGCTGAGCAGTTCTTC. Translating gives CASSEGLAGGPAEQFF.

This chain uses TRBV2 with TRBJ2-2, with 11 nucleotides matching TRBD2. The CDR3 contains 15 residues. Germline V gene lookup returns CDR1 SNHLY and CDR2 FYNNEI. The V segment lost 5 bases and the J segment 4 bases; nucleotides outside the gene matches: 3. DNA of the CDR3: TGTGCCAGCAGTCCCACTAGCGGGGGCACCGGGGAGCTGTTTTTT. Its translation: CASSPTSGGTGELFF.

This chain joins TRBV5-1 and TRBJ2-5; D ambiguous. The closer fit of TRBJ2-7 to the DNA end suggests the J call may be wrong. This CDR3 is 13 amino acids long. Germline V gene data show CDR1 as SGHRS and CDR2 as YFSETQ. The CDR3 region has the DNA TGCGCCAGCAGCCCAATCAGCTCCTACGAGCAGTACTTC. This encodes CASSPISSYEQYF.

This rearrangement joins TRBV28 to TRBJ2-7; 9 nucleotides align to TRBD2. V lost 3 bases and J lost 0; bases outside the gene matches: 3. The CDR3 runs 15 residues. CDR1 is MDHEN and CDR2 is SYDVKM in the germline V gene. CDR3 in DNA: TGTGCCAGCAGTTTTAGGGGACTAGCCTCCTACGAGCAGTACTTC. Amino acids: CASSFRGLASYEQYF.

The CDR3 protein is CASAQGRLSDTQYF. DNA of the CDR3: TGTGCCAGCGCCCAGGGACGGTTGTCGGATACGCAGTATTTT. The V gene is TRBV11-2, the J gene TRBJ2-3; D possibly uses TRBD1 or TRBD2 (5 bases each). Germline CDR1 SGHAT, CDR2 FQNNGV. CDR3 length equals 14 residues. Deletions cut 8 bases from V and 6 bases from J, with 18 bases between. Using reference TRBV11-2 and TRBJ2-3 for the parts outside the CDR3, the full variable domain is EAGVAQSPRYKIIEKRQSVAFWCNPISGHATLYWYQQILGQGPKLLIQFQNNGVVDDSQLPKDRFSAERLKGVDSTLKIQPAKLEDSAVYLCASAQGRLSDTQYFGPGTRLTVL.

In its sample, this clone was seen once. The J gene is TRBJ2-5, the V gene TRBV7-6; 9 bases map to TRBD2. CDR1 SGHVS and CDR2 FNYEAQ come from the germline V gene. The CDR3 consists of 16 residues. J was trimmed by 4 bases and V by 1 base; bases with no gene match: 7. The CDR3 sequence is CASSLVLAGVSETQYF. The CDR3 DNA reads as TGTGCCAGCAGCTTAGTATTAGCGGGAGTCTCAGAGACCCAGTACTTC.

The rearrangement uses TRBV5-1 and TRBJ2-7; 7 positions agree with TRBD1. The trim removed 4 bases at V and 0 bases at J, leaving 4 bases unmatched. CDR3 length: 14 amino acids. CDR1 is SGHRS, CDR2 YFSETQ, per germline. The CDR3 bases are TGCGCCAGCAGCCAGGGGGTCCACTCCTACGAGCAGTACTTC. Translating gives CASSQGVHSYEQYF.

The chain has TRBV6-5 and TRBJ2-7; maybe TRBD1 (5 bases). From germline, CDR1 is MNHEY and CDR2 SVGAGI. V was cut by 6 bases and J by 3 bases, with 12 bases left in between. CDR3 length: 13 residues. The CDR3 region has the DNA TGTGCCAGCAGAAAGACAGCGAGCTACGAGCAGTACTTC. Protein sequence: CASRKTASYEQYF.

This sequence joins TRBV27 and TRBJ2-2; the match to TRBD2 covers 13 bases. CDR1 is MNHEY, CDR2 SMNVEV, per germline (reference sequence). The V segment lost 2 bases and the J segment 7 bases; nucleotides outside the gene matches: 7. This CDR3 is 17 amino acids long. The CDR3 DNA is TGTGCCAGCAGTTTAGGGGGGACTAGCGGGATAGTCGGGGAGCTGTTTTTT. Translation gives CASSLGGTSGIVGELFF.

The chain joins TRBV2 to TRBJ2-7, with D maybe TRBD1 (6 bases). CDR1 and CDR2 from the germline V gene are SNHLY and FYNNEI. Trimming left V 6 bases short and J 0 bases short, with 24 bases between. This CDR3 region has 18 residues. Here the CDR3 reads CASSSGHGTPRSSYEQYF. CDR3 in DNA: TGTGCCAGCAGCTCGGGACATGGAACGCCGAGGAGCTCCTACGAGCAGTACTTC.

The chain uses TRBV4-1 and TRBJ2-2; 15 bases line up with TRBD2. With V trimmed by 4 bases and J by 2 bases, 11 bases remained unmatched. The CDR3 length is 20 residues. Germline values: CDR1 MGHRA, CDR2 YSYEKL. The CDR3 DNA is TGCGCCAGCAGCCGCCAACCGGGACTAGCGGGAGGAGTCAACACCGGGGAGCTGTTTTTT. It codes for CASSRQPGLAGGVNTGELFF.

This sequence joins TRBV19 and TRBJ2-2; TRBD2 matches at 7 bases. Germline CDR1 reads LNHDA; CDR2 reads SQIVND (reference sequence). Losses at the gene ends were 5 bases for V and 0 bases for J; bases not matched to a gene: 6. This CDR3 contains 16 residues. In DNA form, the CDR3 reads TGTGCCAGTAGTGCCCTAGCGGTGCCGAACACCGGGGAGCTGTTTTTT. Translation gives CASSALAVPNTGELFF.

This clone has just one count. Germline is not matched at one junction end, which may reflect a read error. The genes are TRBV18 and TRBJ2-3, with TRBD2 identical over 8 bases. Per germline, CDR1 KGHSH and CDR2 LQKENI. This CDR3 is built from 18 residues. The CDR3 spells CASSPVGLAGRRTDAQYF. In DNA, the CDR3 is TGTGCCAGCTCACCCGTTGGACTAGCCGGGCGGCGCACAGATGCGCAGTATTTT.

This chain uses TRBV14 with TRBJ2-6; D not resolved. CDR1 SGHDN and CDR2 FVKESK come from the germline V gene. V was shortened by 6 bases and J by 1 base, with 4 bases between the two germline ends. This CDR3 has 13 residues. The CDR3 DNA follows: TGTGCCAGCAGAAATTCTGGGGCCAACGTCCTGACTTTC. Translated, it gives CASRNSGANVLTF.

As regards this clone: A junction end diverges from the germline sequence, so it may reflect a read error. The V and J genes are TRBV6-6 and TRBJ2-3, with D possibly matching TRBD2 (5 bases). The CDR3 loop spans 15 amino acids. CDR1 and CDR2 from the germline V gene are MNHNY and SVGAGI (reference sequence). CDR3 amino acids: CASSYVRAATDTQCF. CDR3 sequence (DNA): TGTGCCAGCAGTTACGTGAGAGCGGCCACAGATACGCAGTGTTTT.

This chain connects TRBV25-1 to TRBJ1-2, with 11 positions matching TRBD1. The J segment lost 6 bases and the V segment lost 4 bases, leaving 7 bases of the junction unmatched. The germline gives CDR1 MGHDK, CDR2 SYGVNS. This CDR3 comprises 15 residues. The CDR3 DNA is TGTGCCAGCAGTGTACCGGACAGGGGGCGAAATGGCTACACCTTC. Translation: CASSVPDRGRNGYTF.

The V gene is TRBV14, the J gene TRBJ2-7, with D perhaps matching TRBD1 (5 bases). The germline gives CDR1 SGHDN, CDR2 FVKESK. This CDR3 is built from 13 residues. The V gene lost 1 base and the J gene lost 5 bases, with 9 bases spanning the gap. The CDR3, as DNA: TGTGCCAGCAGCCAAGTGGGGCCTCACGAGCAGTACTTC. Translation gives CASSQVGPHEQYF.

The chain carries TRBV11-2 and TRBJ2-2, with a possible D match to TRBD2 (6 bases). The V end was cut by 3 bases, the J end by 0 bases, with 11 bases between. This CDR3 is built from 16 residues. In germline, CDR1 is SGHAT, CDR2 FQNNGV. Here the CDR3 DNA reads TGTGCCAGCAGCTTCGGAGGGACTTCGAACACCGGGGAGCTGTTTTTT. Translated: CASSFGGTSNTGELFF.

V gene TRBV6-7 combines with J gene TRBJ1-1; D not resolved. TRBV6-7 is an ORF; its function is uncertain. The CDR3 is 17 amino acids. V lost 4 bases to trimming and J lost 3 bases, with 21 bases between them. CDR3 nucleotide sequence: TGTGCCAGCAGTTCCAGCCTTTTTCAGGATACGTACACTGAAGCTTTCTTT. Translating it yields CASSSSLFQDTYTEAFF.